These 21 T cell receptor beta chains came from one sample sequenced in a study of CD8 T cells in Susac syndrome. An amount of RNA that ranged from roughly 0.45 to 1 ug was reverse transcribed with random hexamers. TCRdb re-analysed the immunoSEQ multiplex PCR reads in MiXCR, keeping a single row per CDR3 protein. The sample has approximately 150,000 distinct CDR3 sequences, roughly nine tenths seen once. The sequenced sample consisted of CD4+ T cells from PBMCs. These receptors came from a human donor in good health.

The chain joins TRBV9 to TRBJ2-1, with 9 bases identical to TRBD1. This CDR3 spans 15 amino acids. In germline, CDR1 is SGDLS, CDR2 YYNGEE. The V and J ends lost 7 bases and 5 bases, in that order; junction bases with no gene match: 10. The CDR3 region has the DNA TGTGCCAGCGGGTACCGGGACAGGGTCAACAATGAGCAGTTCTTC. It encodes CASGYRDRVNNEQFF. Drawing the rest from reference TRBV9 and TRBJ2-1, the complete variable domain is DSGVTQTPKHLITATGQRVTLRCSPRSGDLSVYWYQQSLDQGLQFLIQYYNGEERAKGNILERFSAQQFPDLHSELNLSSLELGDSALYFCASGYRDRVNNEQFFGPGTRLTVL.

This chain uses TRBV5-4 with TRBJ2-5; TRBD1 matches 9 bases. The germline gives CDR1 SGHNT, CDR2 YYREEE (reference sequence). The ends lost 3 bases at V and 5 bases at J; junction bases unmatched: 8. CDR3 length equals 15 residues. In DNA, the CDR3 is TGTGCCAGCAGCTCGACGGACAGGGGCAGGGAGACCCAGTACTTC. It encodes CASSSTDRGRETQYF.

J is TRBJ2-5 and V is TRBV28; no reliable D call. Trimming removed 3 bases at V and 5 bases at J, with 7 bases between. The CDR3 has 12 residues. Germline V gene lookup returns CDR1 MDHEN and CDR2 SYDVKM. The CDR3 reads CASSLNSETQYF. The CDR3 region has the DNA TGTGCCAGCAGTTTGAATTCGGAGACCCAGTACTTC.

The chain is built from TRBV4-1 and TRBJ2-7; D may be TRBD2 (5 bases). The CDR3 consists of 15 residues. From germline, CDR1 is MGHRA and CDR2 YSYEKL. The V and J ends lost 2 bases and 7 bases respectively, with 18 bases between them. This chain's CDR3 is CASSQTGRLVLEQYF. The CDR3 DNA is TGCGCCAGCAGCCAAACGGGAAGACTCGTGTTAGAGCAGTACTTC.

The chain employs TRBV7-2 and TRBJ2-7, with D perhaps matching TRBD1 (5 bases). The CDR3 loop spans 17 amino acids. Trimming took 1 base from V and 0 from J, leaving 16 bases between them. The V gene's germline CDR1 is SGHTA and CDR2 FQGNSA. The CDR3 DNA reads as TGTGCCAGCAGCTTAGGCGTCGGGCAAGGGGACTCCTACGAGCAGTACTTC. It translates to CASSLGVGQGDSYEQYF.

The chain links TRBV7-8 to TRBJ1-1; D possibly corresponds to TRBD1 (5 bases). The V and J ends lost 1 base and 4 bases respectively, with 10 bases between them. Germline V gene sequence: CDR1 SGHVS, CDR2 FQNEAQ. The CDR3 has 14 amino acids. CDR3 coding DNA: TGTGCCAGCAGCTTAGTGGAGGGGAGCACTGAAGCTTTCTTT. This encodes CASSLVEGSTEAFF.

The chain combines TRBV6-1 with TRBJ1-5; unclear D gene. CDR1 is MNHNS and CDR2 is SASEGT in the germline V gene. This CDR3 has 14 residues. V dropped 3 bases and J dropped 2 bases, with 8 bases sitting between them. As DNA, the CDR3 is TGTGCCAGCAGTGAGTTGGGCGGCAATCAGCCCCAGCATTTT. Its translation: CASSELGGNQPQHF.

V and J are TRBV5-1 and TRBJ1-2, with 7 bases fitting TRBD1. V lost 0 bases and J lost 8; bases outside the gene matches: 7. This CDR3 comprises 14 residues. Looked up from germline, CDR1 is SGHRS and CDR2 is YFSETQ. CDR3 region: CASSLGQGSSGYTF. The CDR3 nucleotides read TGCGCCAGCAGCTTGGGACAGGGATCATCAGGCTACACCTTC.

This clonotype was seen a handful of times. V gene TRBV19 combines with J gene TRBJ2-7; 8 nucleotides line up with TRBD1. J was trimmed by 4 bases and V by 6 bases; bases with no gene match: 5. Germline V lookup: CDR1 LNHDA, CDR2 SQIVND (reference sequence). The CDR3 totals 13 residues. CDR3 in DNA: TGTGCCAGTAGCCGGACAGGGAGGTACGAGCAGTACTTC. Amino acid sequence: CASSRTGRYEQYF.

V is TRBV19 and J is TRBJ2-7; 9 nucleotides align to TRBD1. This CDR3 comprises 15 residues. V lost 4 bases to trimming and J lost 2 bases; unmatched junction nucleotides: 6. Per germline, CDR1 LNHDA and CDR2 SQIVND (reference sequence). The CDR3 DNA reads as TGTGCCAGTAGTACCTCCGGGACAGGGACCTACGAGCAGTACTTC. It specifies CASSTSGTGTYEQYF.

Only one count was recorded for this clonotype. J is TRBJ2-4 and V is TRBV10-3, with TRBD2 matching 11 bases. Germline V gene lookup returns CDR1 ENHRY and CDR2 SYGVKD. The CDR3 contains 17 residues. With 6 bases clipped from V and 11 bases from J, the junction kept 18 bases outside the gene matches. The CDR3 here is CAIRPGLAEGPLAVQYF. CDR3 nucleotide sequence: TGTGCCATCAGACCGGGACTAGCGGAGGGCCCCCTCGCCGTTCAGTACTTC.

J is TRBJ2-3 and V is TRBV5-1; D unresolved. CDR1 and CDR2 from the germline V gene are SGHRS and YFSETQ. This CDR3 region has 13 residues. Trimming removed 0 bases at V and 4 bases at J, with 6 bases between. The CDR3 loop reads CASSLEGADTQYF. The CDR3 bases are TGCGCCAGCAGCTTGGAAGGAGCAGATACGCAGTATTTT.

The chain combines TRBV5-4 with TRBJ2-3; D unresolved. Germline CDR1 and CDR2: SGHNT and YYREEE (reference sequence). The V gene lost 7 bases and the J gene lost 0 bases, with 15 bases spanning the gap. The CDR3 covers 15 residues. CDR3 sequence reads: CASGPDGPSTDTQYF. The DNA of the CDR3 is TGTGCCAGCGGACCGGACGGTCCTAGCACAGATACGCAGTATTTT.

The CDR3 DNA is TGCAGCGTTACGGGAAGCTCTGGAAACACCATATATTTT. Amino acid sequence: CSVTGSSGNTIYF. The V and J genes are TRBV29-1 and TRBJ1-3; unclear D gene. This CDR3 has 13 residues. Germline CDR1 and CDR2: SQVTM and ANQGSEA. V lost 5 bases and J 0 bases, leaving 8 bases between the germline ends. The variable domain in full, with the rest retrieved from reference TRBV29-1 and TRBJ1-3, is SAVISQKPSRDICQRGTSLTIQCQVDSQVTMMFWYRQQPGQSLTLIATANQGSEATYESGFVIDKFPISRPNLTFSTLTVSNMSPEDSSIYLCSVTGSSGNTIYFGEGSWLTVV.

Written as DNA, the CDR3 is TGCGCCAGCAGTAAATCAGGGAGGGGGACTGAAGCTTTCTTT. Translation: CASSKSGRGTEAFF. The V call is TRBV5-1, the J call TRBJ1-1; weak D call: TRBD1 (6 bases). The V gene's germline CDR1 is SGHRS and CDR2 YFSETQ. The CDR3 is made up of 14 amino acids. Trimming cost V 5 bases and J 5 bases, with 16 bases left between them.

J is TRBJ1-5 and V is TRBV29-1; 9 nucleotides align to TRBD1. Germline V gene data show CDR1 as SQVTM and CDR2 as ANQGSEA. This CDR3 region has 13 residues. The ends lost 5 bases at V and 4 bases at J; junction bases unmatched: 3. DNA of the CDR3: TGCAGCGTTACAGGGGGCCTTAATCAGCCCCAGCATTTT. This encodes CSVTGGLNQPQHF.

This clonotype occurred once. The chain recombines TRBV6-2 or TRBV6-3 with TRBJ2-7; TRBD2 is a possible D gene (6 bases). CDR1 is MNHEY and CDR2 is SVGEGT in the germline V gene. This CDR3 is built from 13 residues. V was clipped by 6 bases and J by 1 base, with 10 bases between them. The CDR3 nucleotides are TGTGCCAGCAGGCGGGACGGTTCCTACGAGCAGTACTTC. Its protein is CASRRDGSYEQYF.

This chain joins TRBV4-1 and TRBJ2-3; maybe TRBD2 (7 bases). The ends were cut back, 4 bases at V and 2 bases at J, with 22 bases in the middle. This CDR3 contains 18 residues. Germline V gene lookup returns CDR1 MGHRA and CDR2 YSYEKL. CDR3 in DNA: TGCGCCAGCAGCCTCGCGGGGCAGCGACGGGGGGCCACAGATACGCAGTATTTT. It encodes CASSLAGQRRGATDTQYF.

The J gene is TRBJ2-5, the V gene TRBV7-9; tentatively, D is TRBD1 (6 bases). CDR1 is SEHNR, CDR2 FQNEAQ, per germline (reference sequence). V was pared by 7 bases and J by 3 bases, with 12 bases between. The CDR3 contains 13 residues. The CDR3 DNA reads TGTGCCAGCACCCTCAACAGGGAAGAGACCCAGTACTTC. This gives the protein CASTLNREETQYF.

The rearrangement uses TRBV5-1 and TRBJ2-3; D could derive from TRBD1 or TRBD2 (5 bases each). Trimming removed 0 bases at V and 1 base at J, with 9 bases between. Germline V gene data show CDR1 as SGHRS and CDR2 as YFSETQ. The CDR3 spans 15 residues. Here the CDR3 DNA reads TGCGCCAGCAGCTTGGCGGGGCACGGCACAGATACGCAGTATTTT. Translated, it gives CASSLAGHGTDTQYF.

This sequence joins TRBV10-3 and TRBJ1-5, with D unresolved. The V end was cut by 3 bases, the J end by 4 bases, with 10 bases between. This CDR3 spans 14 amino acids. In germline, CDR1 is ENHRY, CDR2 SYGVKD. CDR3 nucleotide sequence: TGTGCCATCAGTGACCAGACGGGGAATCAGCCCCAGCATTTT. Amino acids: CAISDQTGNQPQHF.